This passage covers 18 T cell receptor beta chains from one sample sequenced in a study of shared clonotypes between healthy human individuals. Method: immunoSEQ multiplex PCR; TCRdb's copy keeps in-frame clones and lacks some. Seen here are roughly 1,600,000 clones, approximately 98.5% observed once, and the top ten hold under 0.45%. The source material was naive CD4+ T cells sorted from blood. Subset: CD45RA+ positively selected. These receptors all stem from a man in his thirties or forties in good health.

This chain uses TRBV19 with TRBJ1-5, with a weak D call TRBD1 (5 bases). This CDR3 comprises 15 residues. Trimming stripped 11 bases from V and 12 bases from J, with 29 bases between. The germline V gene has CDR1 LNHDA and CDR2 SQIVND (reference sequence). DNA of the CDR3: TGTGCCGGAGGGACCCTTATTTCGGGTAAGGTCGGCCAGCATTTT. This encodes CAGGTLISGKVGQHF.

V is TRBV28 and J is TRBJ2-2; D may be TRBD1 (5 bases). V gave up 7 bases and J gave up 2 bases, with 11 bases separating them. CDR1 MDHEN and CDR2 SYDVKM come from the germline V gene. The CDR3 runs to 14 residues. As DNA, the CDR3 is TGTGCCAGCACCTGGGGCACTAACACCGGGGAGCTGTTTTTT. Translated: CASTWGTNTGELFF.

This sequence joins TRBV7-6 and TRBJ2-7; D possibly corresponds to TRBD2 (6 bases). Trimming shortened V by 5 bases and J by 0 bases, and 17 bases separated the two germline ends. CDR1 is SGHVS, CDR2 FNYEAQ, per germline. CDR3 length: 16 amino acids. CDR3 sequence reads: CASSNPLSGPSYEQYF. In nucleotides, the CDR3 is TGTGCCAGCAGCAACCCCCTTAGCGGACCCTCCTACGAGCAGTACTTC.

The rearrangement joins TRBV27 to TRBJ1-2, with unresolved D. The germline V and J ends were trimmed by 3 bases and 3 bases, with 11 bases remaining between them. This CDR3 is built from 14 residues. The germline gives CDR1 MNHEY, CDR2 SMNVEV (reference sequence). For the CDR3, the DNA is TGTGCCAGCAGTTTGGACGCCGGCGACTATGGCTACACCTTC. Encoded protein: CASSLDAGDYGYTF.

This clone has a single count. The chain recombines TRBV2 with TRBJ1-1, with D uncertain. Germline loops: CDR1 SNHLY, CDR2 FYNNEI. The CDR3 sequence is 16 residues long. The V and J ends lost 2 bases and 7 bases respectively, with 20 bases between them. The CDR3: CASSEMIGMPAGEAFF. The CDR3 nucleotides are TGTGCCAGCAGTGAAATGATAGGGATGCCGGCGGGTGAAGCTTTCTTT.

The rearrangement uses TRBV7-2 and TRBJ2-1, with TRBD1 matching 7 bases. The V gene's germline CDR1 is SGHTA and CDR2 FQGNSA. Trimming took 7 bases from V and 3 from J; bases not matched to a gene: 9. The CDR3 has 15 residues. The CDR3 here is CASNNPDRDYNEQFF. DNA of the CDR3: TGTGCCAGCAACAACCCCGACAGGGACTACAATGAGCAGTTCTTC.

This chain joins TRBV20-1 and TRBJ1-2, with unresolved D. The CDR3 totals 11 residues. CDR1 and CDR2 from the germline V gene are DFQATT and SNEGSKA (reference sequence). V was trimmed by 7 bases and J by 2 bases, leaving 8 bases between them. CDR3 sequence (DNA): TGCAGTGTACTCGGGAACTATGGCTACACCTTC. It is translated as CSVLGNYGYTF.

The chain links TRBV9 to TRBJ2-3; possibly TRBD2 for D (5 bases). CDR3 length: 14 residues. Germline V CDR1 and CDR2: SGDLS, YYNGEE. Between the trimmed V and J ends, which lost 3 bases and 2 bases, there was a span of 10 bases. For the CDR3, the DNA is TGTGCCAGCAGCGCTAGCCCCTACACAGATACGCAGTATTTT. This sequence encodes CASSASPYTDTQYF.

This clone was detected a few times. The genes are TRBV11-2 and TRBJ2-3; D perhaps matches TRBD2 (6 bases). The CDR3 is 13 residues long. Germline V gene sequence: CDR1 SGHAT, CDR2 FQNNGV. The germline V and J ends were trimmed by 1 base and 7 bases, with 9 bases remaining between them. The CDR3 DNA reads as TGTGCCAGCAGCTTAGCGGGACTCAATACGCAGTATTTT. Protein product: CASSLAGLNTQYF.

V gene TRBV9 combines with J gene TRBJ2-1; D not certain. The CDR3 contains 14 residues. The germline gives CDR1 SGDLS, CDR2 YYNGEE. V lost 0 bases and J 9 bases, leaving 13 bases between the germline ends. The CDR3 coding sequence is TGTGCCAGCAGCGTAGTTGACGGTTCCCGTGAGCAGTTCTTC. It encodes CASSVVDGSREQFF.

This clone was seen more than once but under ten times. Within the sample, other DNA sequences also encode this same CDR3. The chain combines TRBV20-1 with TRBJ2-5; D unclear. Germline CDR1 DFQATT, CDR2 SNEGSKA (reference sequence). Trimming pared 5 bases from V and 2 bases from J, leaving 3 bases between. The CDR3 loop spans 10 amino acids. The CDR3 sequence: CSASQETQYF. DNA of the CDR3: TGCAGTGCTTCACAAGAGACCCAGTACTTC.

The sample holds one count of this clone. V is TRBV6-5 and J is TRBJ1-2, with D tentatively TRBD1 (6 bases). The CDR3 runs to 14 residues. Germline V gene lookup returns CDR1 MNHEY and CDR2 SVGAGI. V was trimmed by 0 bases and J by 9 bases, leaving 14 bases between them. The CDR3 protein is CASSYSGDTDRYTF. The CDR3 region has the DNA TGTGCCAGCAGTTACTCCGGGGACACTGATCGCTACACCTTC.

This sequence joins TRBV6-5 and TRBJ2-4; D is unresolved. The length of the CDR3 is 10 residues. Germline values: CDR1 MNHEY, CDR2 SVGAGI. V was cut by 5 bases and J by 8 bases, with 4 bases left in between. CDR3 bases: TGTGCCAGCAGTGAGGACATTCAGTACTTC. Amino acids: CASSEDIQYF.

CDR3: CASGLARGEQYF. As DNA, the CDR3 is TGTGCTAGTGGTTTGGCTCGGGGCGAGCAGTACTTC. The rearrangement links TRBV12-5 to TRBJ2-7; TRBD2 is a possible D gene (5 bases). The V gene lost 1 base and the J gene lost 6 bases, with 7 bases spanning the gap. The CDR3 length is 12 residues. Germline CDR1 is LGHNT and CDR2 is FRNRAP.

The chain couples TRBV7-6 to TRBJ2-3; D perhaps matches TRBD1 (6 bases). Trimming removed 5 bases at V and 0 bases at J, with 15 bases between. Germline V gene data show CDR1 as SGHVS and CDR2 as FNYEAQ. The CDR3 covers 16 residues. The CDR3 region is CASSPRDRKSTDTQYF. The DNA of the CDR3 is TGTGCCAGCAGCCCACGAGACAGGAAAAGCACAGATACGCAGTATTTT.

A word on this clone: This sample also contains other DNA sequences that code for the same CDR3. This chain uses TRBV7-9 with TRBJ2-7, with 7 bases lining up with TRBD2. The CDR3 is made up of 14 amino acids. After removal of 0 bases from V and 2 bases from J, the junction contained 1 base not matched to a gene. The germline V gene has CDR1 SEHNR and CDR2 FQNEAQ (reference sequence). The CDR3 DNA reads TGTGCCAGCAGCTTAGCGGGAGGGACCTACGAGCAGTACTTC. Its translation is CASSLAGGTYEQYF. Full variable domain (rest looked up from reference TRBV7-9 and TRBJ2-7): DTGVSQNPRHKITKRGQNVTFRCDPISEHNRLYWYRQTLGQGPEFLTYFQNEAQLEKSRLLSDRFSAERPKGSFSTLEIQRTEQGDSAMYLCASSLAGGTYEQYFGPGTRLTVT.

This rearrangement joins TRBV28 to TRBJ2-1, with a weak D call TRBD2 (5 bases). This CDR3 is built from 15 residues. Between the trimmed V and J ends, which lost 1 base and 0 bases, there was a span of 7 bases. Germline V lookup: CDR1 MDHEN, CDR2 SYDVKM. The CDR3 sequence is CASSLSTTSYNEQFF. The CDR3 nucleotides are TGTGCCAGCAGTTTATCGACTACCTCCTACAATGAGCAGTTCTTC.

This chain links TRBV5-1 with TRBJ2-7; 7 bases match TRBD2. Germline trimming cut 4 bases from V and 3 bases from J; bases unmatched to any gene: 16. CDR3 length equals 17 residues. The germline V gene has CDR1 SGHRS and CDR2 YFSETQ. This chain's CDR3 is CASSLQPTGGTLYEQYF. CDR3 nucleotides: TGCGCCAGCAGCCTCCAGCCCACGGGAGGAACGCTCTACGAGCAGTACTTC.